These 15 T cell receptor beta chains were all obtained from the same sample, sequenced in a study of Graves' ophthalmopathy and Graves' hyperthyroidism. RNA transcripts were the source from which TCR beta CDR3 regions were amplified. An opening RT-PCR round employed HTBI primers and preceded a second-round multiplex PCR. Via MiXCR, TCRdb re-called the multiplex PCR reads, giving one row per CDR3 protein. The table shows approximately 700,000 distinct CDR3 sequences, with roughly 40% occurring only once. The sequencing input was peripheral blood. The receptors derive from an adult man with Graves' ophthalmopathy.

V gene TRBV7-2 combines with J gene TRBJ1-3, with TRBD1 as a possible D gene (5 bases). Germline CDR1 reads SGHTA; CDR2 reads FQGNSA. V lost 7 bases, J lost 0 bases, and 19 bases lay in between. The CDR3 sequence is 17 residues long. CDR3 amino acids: CASNLNAVDSSGNTIYF. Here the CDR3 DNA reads TGTGCCAGCAACCTGAACGCGGTTGACAGCTCTGGAAACACCATATATTTT. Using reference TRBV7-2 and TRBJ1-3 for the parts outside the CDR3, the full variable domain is GAGVSQSPSNKVTEKGKDVELRCDPISGHTALYWYRQSLGQGLEFLIYFQGNSAPDKSGLPSDRFSAERTGGSVSTLTIQRTQQEDSAVYLCASNLNAVDSSGNTIYFGEGSWLTVV.

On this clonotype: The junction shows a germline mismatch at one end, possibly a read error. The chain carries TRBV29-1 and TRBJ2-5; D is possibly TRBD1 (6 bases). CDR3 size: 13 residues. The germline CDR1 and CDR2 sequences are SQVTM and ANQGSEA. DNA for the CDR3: TGCAGCGTCAAGAGACAGGCTCAAGAGGCCCAGCACTTC. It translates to CSVKRQAQEAQHF.

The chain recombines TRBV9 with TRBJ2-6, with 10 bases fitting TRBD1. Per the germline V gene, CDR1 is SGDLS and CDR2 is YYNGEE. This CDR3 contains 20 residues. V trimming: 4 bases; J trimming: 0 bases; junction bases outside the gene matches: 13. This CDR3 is CASSLEWTGGIPSGANVLTF. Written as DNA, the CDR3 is TGTGCCAGCAGCTTAGAATGGACAGGGGGAATACCCTCTGGGGCCAACGTCCTGACTTTC.

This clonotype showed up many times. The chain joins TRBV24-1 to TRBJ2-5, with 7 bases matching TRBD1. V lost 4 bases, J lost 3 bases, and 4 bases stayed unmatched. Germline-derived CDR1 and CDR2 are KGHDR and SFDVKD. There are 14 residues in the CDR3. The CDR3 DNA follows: TGTGCCACCAGTGAAACCGGGACAGAAGAGACCCAGTACTTC. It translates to CATSETGTEETQYF.

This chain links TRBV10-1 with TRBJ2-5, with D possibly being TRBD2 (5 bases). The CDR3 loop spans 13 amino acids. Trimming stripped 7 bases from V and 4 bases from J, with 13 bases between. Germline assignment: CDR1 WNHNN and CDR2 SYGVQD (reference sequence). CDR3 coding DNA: TGCGCCAGCACGGCCCCGGGAAGAGAGACCCAGTACTTC. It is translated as CASTAPGRETQYF.

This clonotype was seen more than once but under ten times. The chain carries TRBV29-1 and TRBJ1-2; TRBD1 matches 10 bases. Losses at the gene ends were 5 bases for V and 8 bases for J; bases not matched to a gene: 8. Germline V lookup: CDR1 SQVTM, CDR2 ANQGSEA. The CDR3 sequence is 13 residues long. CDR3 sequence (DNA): TGCAGCGTTTCGGACAGGGGGACTTTCGGCTACACCTTC. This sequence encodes CSVSDRGTFGYTF.

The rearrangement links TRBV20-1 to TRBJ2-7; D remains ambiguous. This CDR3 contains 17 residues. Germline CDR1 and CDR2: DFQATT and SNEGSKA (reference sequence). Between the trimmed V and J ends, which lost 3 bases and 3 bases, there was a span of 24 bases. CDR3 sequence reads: CSASPLGPIFDSYEQYF. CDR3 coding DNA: TGCAGTGCTAGTCCCCTCGGACCAATATTCGATAGCTACGAGCAGTACTTC.

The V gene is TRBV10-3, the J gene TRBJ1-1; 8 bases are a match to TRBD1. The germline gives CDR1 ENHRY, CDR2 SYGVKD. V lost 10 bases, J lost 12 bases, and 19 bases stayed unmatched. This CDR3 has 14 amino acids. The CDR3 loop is CASREGQGKKLTFF. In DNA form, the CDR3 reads TGTGCCAGCAGAGAAGGACAGGGAAAAAAGTTGACTTTCTTT.

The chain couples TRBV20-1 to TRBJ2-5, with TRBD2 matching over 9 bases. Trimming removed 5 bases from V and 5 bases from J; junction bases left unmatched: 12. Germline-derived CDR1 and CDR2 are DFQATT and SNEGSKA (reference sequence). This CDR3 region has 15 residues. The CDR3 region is CSAGTLAGDRETQYF. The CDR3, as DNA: TGCAGTGCTGGGACTTTAGCGGGAGACCGGGAGACCCAGTACTTC.

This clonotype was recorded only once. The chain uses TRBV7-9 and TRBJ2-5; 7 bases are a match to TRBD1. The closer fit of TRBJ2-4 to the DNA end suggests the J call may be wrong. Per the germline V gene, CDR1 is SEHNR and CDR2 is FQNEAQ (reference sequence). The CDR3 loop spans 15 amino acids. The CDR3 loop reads CASSLFRQGGNIQYF. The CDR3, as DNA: TGTGCCAGCAGCTTATTCCGACAGGGCGGGAACATTCAGTACTTC.

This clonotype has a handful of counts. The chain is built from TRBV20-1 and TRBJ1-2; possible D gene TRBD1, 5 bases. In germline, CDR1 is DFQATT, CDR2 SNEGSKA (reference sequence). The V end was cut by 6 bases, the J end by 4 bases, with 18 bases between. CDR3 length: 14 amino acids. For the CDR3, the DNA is TGCAGTGCGGGAGGGGACGTAACCTTCTATGGCTACACCTTC. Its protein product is CSAGGDVTFYGYTF.

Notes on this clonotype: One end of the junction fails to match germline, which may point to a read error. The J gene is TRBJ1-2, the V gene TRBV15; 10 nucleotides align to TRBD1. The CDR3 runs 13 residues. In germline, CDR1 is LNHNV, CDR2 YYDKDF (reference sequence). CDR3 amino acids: CASSQGTGVGYTF. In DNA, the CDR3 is TGTGCCAGCAGCCAAGGGACAGGGGTTGGCTACACCTTC.

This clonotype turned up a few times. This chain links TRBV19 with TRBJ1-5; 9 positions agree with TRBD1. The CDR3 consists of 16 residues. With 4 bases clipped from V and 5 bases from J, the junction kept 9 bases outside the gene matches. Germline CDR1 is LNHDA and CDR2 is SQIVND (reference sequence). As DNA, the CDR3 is TGTGCCAGTAGTAAACGGGACAGGGTGGGGGATCAGCCCCAGCATTTT. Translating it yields CASSKRDRVGDQPQHF.

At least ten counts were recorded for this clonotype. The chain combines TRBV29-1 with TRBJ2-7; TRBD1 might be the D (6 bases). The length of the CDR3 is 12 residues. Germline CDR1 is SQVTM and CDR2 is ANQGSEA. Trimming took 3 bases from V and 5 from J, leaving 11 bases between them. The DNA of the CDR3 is TGCAGCGTTGATGGCAGGGGCAACGAGCAGTACTTC. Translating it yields CSVDGRGNEQYF.

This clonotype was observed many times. The CDR3 reads CATSSPGGSYGYTF. In DNA, the CDR3 is TGTGCCACCAGTAGTCCAGGGGGCAGCTATGGCTACACCTTC. This chain links TRBV15 with TRBJ1-2; 8 bases are a match to TRBD1. V lost 6 bases to trimming and J lost 4 bases; unmatched junction nucleotides: 7. From germline, CDR1 is LNHNV and CDR2 YYDKDF (reference sequence). CDR3 length equals 14 residues.